This T cell receptor beta chain was sequenced during a study of blood T cell repertoires in COVID-19. Whole-study context: There were acute and convalescent COVID-19 samples, and they came from the United States, Italy and Spain. PBMCs, B-cell-depleted T cells, or T cells provided the cDNA or gDNA that made up the material.

Per the original methods: By means of reference gene primer amplification, nucleated cell counts were estimated. Profiled with immunoSEQ multiplex PCR; TCRdb holds only in-frame clones, not every one. The D gene and trimming were derived from the DNA, and the V and J assignments and clone size from that table. The sample yields about 280,000 clones, approximately 83% seen once. Trimming stripped 4 bases from V and 4 bases from J, with 16 bases between. This CDR3 is built from 14 residues. CDR1 and CDR2 (germline): GTSNPN, SVGIG (reference sequence). This rearrangement joins TRBV30 to TRBJ2-5, with D maybe TRBD2 (7 bases). Sequencing was carried out using peripheral blood. This TCR was recovered from a woman aged 65 to 85 with acute or convalescent COVID-19. Here the CDR3 reads CAWIGGGDPETQYF. The CDR3, as DNA: TGTGCCTGGATAGGGGGGGGCGACCCAGAGACCCAGTACTTC.